This TCR beta chain was retrieved from a study of CD8 T cells in Susac syndrome. Reverse transcription of about 0.5 to 1 ug RNA was carried out with random hexamers. It was immunoSEQ multiplex PCR that amplified TCR beta CDR3 across 54 Vbeta and 13 Jbeta. TCRdb called the immunoSEQ multiplex PCR reads again in MiXCR, with one record for every CDR3 protein. The table has 130,000 or so distinct CDR3 sequences, roughly 76% seen once. The authors carried out high-throughput sequencing of TCR beta. They applied it to CD8+ and CD4+ T cells obtained from blood. Through negative isolation, CD4+ and CD8+ T cells were obtained, while TEMRA cells were enriched using FACS. The V gene lost 1 base and the J gene lost 4 bases, with 7 bases spanning the gap. The CDR3 sequence is 13 residues long.

Input material: CD8+ T cells from PBMCs. V usage is TRBV12-3 or TRBV12-4 and J usage is TRBJ1-2; maybe TRBD1 (6 bases). The receptor's source is a human donor with multiple sclerosis. Written as DNA, the CDR3 is TGTGCCAGCAGTTTAGGAGGGGGCTATGGCTACACCTTC. Its protein product is CASSLGGGYGYTF.